The 22 T cell receptor beta chains below all came from one sample that was sequenced in a study of molecular identifiers for immune sequencing clone quantification. TCRdb reprocessed the PCR reads with MiXCR, giving one entry per CDR3 protein. The table has 70,000 to 90,000 distinct CDR3 sequences, 21% seen once. The sequencing input was naive CD8+ T cells from blood, with Jurkat cell RNA spiked in. Subset of the sample: FACS-sorted CD8+CD4-CCR7+CD45RA+ naive T cells. Receptor source: a human donor in good health. Some libraries in this study had Jurkat cell RNA spiked in.

This clonotype has more than one count but fewer than ten. The chain is built from TRBV11-1 and TRBJ2-1; TRBD2 aligns across 12 bases. This CDR3 has 15 residues. J gave up 2 bases and V 6 bases, and 2 bases lay outside the gene matches. Germline CDR1 reads SGHAT; CDR2 reads FQDESV (reference sequence). CDR3 nucleotides: TGTGCCAGCAGTCGGACTAGCGGGACCTACAATGAGCAGTTCTTC. It specifies CASSRTSGTYNEQFF.

V gene TRBV12-3 or TRBV12-4 combines with J gene TRBJ2-1; possibly TRBD1 for D (6 bases). This CDR3 region has 15 residues. Between the trimmed V and J ends, which lost 4 bases and 3 bases, there was a span of 13 bases. For the CDR3, the DNA is TGTGCCAGCAGTTCCCTACCGGACAGCTACAATGAGCAGTTCTTC. Translation gives CASSSLPDSYNEQFF.

This clonotype was detected only once. Since a much larger clone is just one base distant, this may be a read error. Here the CDR3 reads CASSLGIASTDTQYF. As DNA, the CDR3 is TGTGCCAGCAGCTTAGGTATCGCTAGCACAGATACGCAGTATTTT. The chain combines TRBV7-9 with TRBJ2-3, with D unclear. This CDR3 contains 15 residues. With 1 base removed from V and 0 bases from J, the gap between germline ends came to 8 bases. From germline, CDR1 is SEHNR and CDR2 FQNEAQ (reference sequence).

This clonotype occurred once. This chain connects TRBV28 to TRBJ1-1, with a weak D call TRBD1 (5 bases). Looked up from germline, CDR1 is MDHEN and CDR2 is SYDVKM. The CDR3 covers 13 residues. The CDR3 DNA is TGTGCAATCGCCGGGAGGGGTTTGGCTGAAGCTTTCTTT. Its protein product is CAIAGRGLAEAFF.

Points on this clonotype: A much more abundant neighbour one base away suggests this may be a read error. The rearrangement joins TRBV20-1 to TRBJ1-4; D is possibly TRBD1 (5 bases). Per germline, CDR1 DFQATT and CDR2 SNEGSKA (reference sequence). This CDR3 has 14 residues. Trimming removed 3 bases at V and 0 bases at J, with 8 bases between. The CDR3 DNA reads as TGCAGTGCTAGGACGGGGGCAACTAATGAAAAACTGTTTTTT. Protein: CSARTGATNEKLFF.

The chain couples TRBV6-5 to TRBJ2-1; TRBD2 agrees at 8 bases. V was clipped by 5 bases and J by 8 bases; unmatched bases: 20. The CDR3 runs 18 residues. Germline CDR1 reads MNHEY; CDR2 reads SVGAGI. The CDR3 nucleotides read TGTGCCAGCAGTAACCTTACAATAGCGGGATCGGAGTCTGATGAGCAGTTCTTC. Protein sequence: CASSNLTIAGSESDEQFF.

A single count supports this clonotype. Being one base from a much bigger clone, this may be a read error. The chain carries TRBV19 and TRBJ1-1, with D hard to call. V lost 11 bases and J 4 bases, leaving 20 bases between the germline ends. This CDR3 is built from 14 residues. The germline V gene has CDR1 LNHDA and CDR2 SQIVND (reference sequence). The CDR3 bases are TGTGCCCGTAAAGTGGGGAGAGGTGGCACTGAAGCTTTCTTT. As protein: CARKVGRGGTEAFF.

This clonotype was seen ten or more times. The chain is built from TRBV27 and TRBJ2-3; D is unresolved. V was pared by 6 bases and J by 2 bases, with 9 bases between. The CDR3 consists of 13 residues. Germline V gene sequence: CDR1 MNHEY, CDR2 SMNVEV (reference sequence). The CDR3 protein is CASRLLATDTQYF. The CDR3 coding sequence is TGTGCCAGCAGATTGCTGGCCACAGATACGCAGTATTTT.

The CDR3 here is CASSHDRSSYNEQFF. The CDR3 DNA sequence: TGTGCCAGCAGTCATGACAGGAGCTCCTACAATGAGCAGTTCTTC. The rearrangement joins TRBV27 to TRBJ2-1; D perhaps matches TRBD1 (6 bases). The CDR3 totals 15 residues. Germline V lookup: CDR1 MNHEY, CDR2 SMNVEV (reference sequence). Trimming pared 5 bases from V and 0 bases from J, leaving 11 bases between.

This clonotype has ten or more counts. This sequence joins TRBV20-1 and TRBJ2-3, with TRBD2 identical over 11 bases. The germline V gene encodes CDR1 DFQATT and CDR2 SNEGSKA (reference sequence). There are 14 residues in the CDR3. V dropped 2 bases and J dropped 5; count of bases not matched to a gene: 3. CDR3 DNA sequence: TGCAGTGCTAGATTACTAGCGGGGGTAGATACGCAGTATTTT. This sequence encodes CSARLLAGVDTQYF.

Details on this clonotype: A much larger clonotype is one base distant, so this may be a read error. The J gene is TRBJ2-4, the V gene TRBV4-1, with a tentative D call TRBD2 (6 bases). This CDR3 spans 12 amino acids. V dropped 1 base and J dropped 12 bases, with 10 bases sitting between them. Germline V gives CDR1 MGHRA, CDR2 YSYEKL. The CDR3 spells CASSQAGVDQYF. The CDR3 region has the DNA TGCGCCAGCAGCCAAGCGGGGGTCGATCAGTACTTC.

The CDR3 DNA reads TGTGCCAGCAGCCAATTGGTTCCAGGCTGGAACACTGAAGCTTTCTTT. Its translation is CASSQLVPGWNTEAFF. The genes are TRBV3-1 and TRBJ1-1, with unresolved D. Germline loops: CDR1 LGHDT, CDR2 YNNKEL (reference sequence). Trimming removed 2 bases at V and 1 base at J, with 14 bases between. The CDR3 extends over 16 amino acids.

This clonotype was seen just once. V usage is TRBV7-6 and J usage is TRBJ1-1; 8 nucleotides match TRBD1. The germline V gene encodes CDR1 SGHVS and CDR2 FNYEAQ. This CDR3 has 15 residues. V lost 8 bases and J lost 5; bases outside the gene matches: 13. CDR3 bases: TGTGCCAGCTGCCCGGGACAGGCCCTGAGGACTGAAGCTTTCTTT. Amino acids: CASCPGQALRTEAFF.

There are a few counts of this clonotype. The V gene is TRBV11-2, the J gene TRBJ1-2, with D possibly TRBD1 on 5 matching bases. From germline, CDR1 is SGHAT and CDR2 FQNNGV. The CDR3 runs 15 residues. The V end was cut by 5 bases, the J end by 4 bases, with 17 bases between. The CDR3 DNA reads TGTGCCAGCAGCCCCTGGAGGGGCCACGGCTATGGCTACACCTTC. Translated: CASSPWRGHGYGYTF.

This clonotype was recorded many times. The chain carries TRBV7-9 and TRBJ2-7; 7 bases line up with TRBD1. V was clipped by 6 bases and J by 4 bases; unmatched bases: 12. The CDR3 runs 15 residues. From germline, CDR1 is SEHNR and CDR2 FQNEAQ (reference sequence). The CDR3 loop reads CASSPTTGVNYEQYF. Here the CDR3 DNA reads TGTGCCAGCAGTCCTACCACAGGGGTGAATTACGAGCAGTACTTC.

This clonotype was counted ten times or more. The chain combines TRBV4-2 with TRBJ2-3, with a possible D match to TRBD1 (6 bases). This CDR3 has 16 residues. The V gene lost 3 bases and the J gene lost 2 bases, with 15 bases spanning the gap. Germline values: CDR1 LGHNA, CDR2 YNFKEQ. CDR3 nucleotides: TGTGCCAGCAGCCAGACGACAGGCGGATACACAGATACGCAGTATTTT. It codes for CASSQTTGGYTDTQYF.

Ten or more counts support this clonotype. The chain carries TRBV13 and TRBJ2-3, with 8 bases that match TRBD1. The CDR3 has 16 amino acids. Germline CDR1 PRHDT, CDR2 FYEKMQ (reference sequence). Trimming took 1 base from V and 2 from J; bases not matched to a gene: 5. CDR3 nucleotides: TGTGCCAGCAGCTTAGTGCGGACAGGGCACACAGATACGCAGTATTTT. Its protein product is CASSLVRTGHTDTQYF.

This clonotype was seen many times. The chain couples TRBV27 to TRBJ1-4; weak D call: TRBD1 (6 bases). CDR3 length: 15 amino acids. CDR1 is MNHEY, CDR2 SMNVEV, per germline (reference sequence). Trimming took 4 bases from V and 6 from J, leaving 15 bases between them. For the CDR3, the DNA is TGTGCCAGCAGTTCGTTCACAGGGCTGGATGAAAAACTGTTTTTT. This gives the protein CASSSFTGLDEKLFF.

There are a few counts of this clonotype. The V and J genes are TRBV9 and TRBJ2-7; TRBD1 matches 8 bases. V was pared by 3 bases and J by 6 bases, with 8 bases of the junction left unmatched. This CDR3 is built from 14 residues. CDR1 and CDR2 (germline): SGDLS, YYNGEE. CDR3 bases: TGTGCCAGCAGCGCCGAGGGACAGGTGGGCGAGCAGTACTTC. Amino acids: CASSAEGQVGEQYF.

This clonotype was seen repeatedly, ten times or more. The rearrangement uses TRBV6-2 or TRBV6-3 and TRBJ2-6; D possibly corresponds to TRBD1 (6 bases). Germline CDR1 is MNHEY and CDR2 is SVGEGT. The CDR3 is made up of 18 amino acids. V lost 2 bases and J lost 0, with 14 bases in between. The CDR3 sequence: CASSYQTGKGSGANVLTF. Written as DNA, the CDR3 is TGTGCCAGCAGTTACCAAACAGGGAAGGGCTCTGGGGCCAACGTCCTGACTTTC.

This clonotype was observed at least ten times. The rearrangement uses TRBV12-3 or TRBV12-4 and TRBJ2-7; TRBD1 matches 7 bases. The CDR3 sequence is 14 residues long. With 0 bases clipped from V and 3 bases from J, the junction kept 2 bases outside the gene matches. The CDR3 DNA reads TGTGCCAGCAGTTTAGCCGGGACAGACTACGAGCAGTACTTC. It translates to CASSLAGTDYEQYF.

This clonotype was seen many times. J is TRBJ2-1 and V is TRBV2; no reliable D call. This CDR3 region has 12 residues. Germline lookup yields CDR1 SNHLY and CDR2 FYNNEI. V lost 6 bases and J 6 bases, leaving 9 bases between the germline ends. CDR3 nucleotide sequence: TGTGCCAGCAGCGACGGCCTCAATGAGCAGTTCTTC. The encoded protein is CASSDGLNEQFF.